The 7 T cell receptor beta chains below were found in one sample sequenced in a study of identical twins. TCRdb reanalysed the 5' RACE reads using MiXCR and keeps one entry per CDR3 protein. The top ten clones hold about 2% of a sample with 200,000 to 250,000 distinct CDR3 sequences, about 7.5% of them seen once. The sample was also linked to a second study, of yellow fever vaccine responses in identical twins.

The sequenced sample consisted of memory (CD45RO+) T cells sorted from blood. Receptors were obtained from a woman under 30 in good health.

The sample holds a few counts of this clonotype. The chain combines TRBV7-2 with TRBJ2-1; possibly TRBD2 for D (6 bases). Germline loops: CDR1 SGHTA, CDR2 FQGNSA. Trimming left V 5 bases short and J 7 bases short, with 15 bases between. This CDR3 has 14 amino acids. The CDR3 DNA reads TGTGCCAGCAGCCCGCGGCTAGCGCGGAATGAGCAGTTCTTC. Amino acids: CASSPRLARNEQFF. The whole variable domain, filled in from reference TRBV7-2 and TRBJ2-1, reads GAGVSQSPSNKVTEKGKDVELRCDPISGHTALYWYRQSLGQGLEFLIYFQGNSAPDKSGLPSDRFSAERTGGSVSTLTIQRTQQEDSAVYLCASSPRLARNEQFFGPGTRLTVL.

This clonotype occurred a few times. The chain combines TRBV12-3 or TRBV12-4 with TRBJ2-3; 7 positions match TRBD1. V dropped 5 bases and J dropped 2; count of bases not matched to a gene: 7. The CDR3 loop spans 15 amino acids. The CDR3 DNA follows: TGTGCCAGCAGTGAACAGGGGCGGGCCACAGATACGCAGTATTTT. Encoded protein: CASSEQGRATDTQYF.

The chain combines TRBV6-1 with TRBJ2-7; D is unclear. The CDR3 consists of 14 residues. The V end lost 7 bases, the J end lost 2 bases, and 15 bases lay between the germline ends. In germline, CDR1 is MNHNS, CDR2 SASEGT. CDR3 in DNA: TGTGCCAGCACTAACATTGGGTGGACCTACGAGCAGTACTTC. Its protein is CASTNIGWTYEQYF.

This rearrangement joins TRBV7-2 to TRBJ2-1; D is possibly TRBD2 (5 bases). V was trimmed by 3 bases and J by 1 base, leaving 10 bases between them. Germline V gene sequence: CDR1 SGHTA, CDR2 FQGNSA. The CDR3 length is 15 residues. The CDR3: CASSFTSGSYNEQFF. The CDR3 DNA reads as TGTGCCAGCAGCTTCACTAGTGGGTCCTACAATGAGCAGTTCTTC.

This clonotype was seen a few times. This chain connects TRBV7-8 to TRBJ2-7; D gene ambiguous. This CDR3 is 15 amino acids long. Germline loops: CDR1 SGHVS, CDR2 FQNEAQ. The ends were cut back, 5 bases at V and 2 bases at J, with 16 bases in the middle. CDR3 sequence: CASSRQGVRAYEQYF. CDR3 coding DNA: TGTGCCAGCAGCCGGCAAGGAGTTAGGGCCTACGAGCAGTACTTC. The full variable domain, in which reference TRBV7-8 and TRBJ2-7 provide the parts outside the CDR3, is GAGVSQSPRYKVAKRGQDVALRCDPISGHVSLFWYQQALGQGPEFLTYFQNEAQLDKSGLPSDRFFAERPEGSVSTLKIQRTQQEDSAVYLCASSRQGVRAYEQYFGPGTRLTVT.

This clonotype was recorded many times. The V gene is TRBV5-6, the J gene TRBJ2-7, with D unclear. Germline CDR1 and CDR2: SGHDT and YYEEEE. The CDR3 length is 13 residues. V lost 2 bases and J lost 6, with 12 bases in between. The DNA for the CDR3 is TGTGCCAGCAGCTTTTATAGTCCTCCCGAGCAGTACTTC. As protein: CASSFYSPPEQYF.

This clonotype has at least ten counts. The rearrangement links TRBV7-2 to TRBJ2-5, with 7 bases fitting TRBD2. Germline CDR1 is SGHTA and CDR2 is FQGNSA. Trimming at V came to 2 bases and at J to 5 bases, leaving 8 bases not matched to a gene. The CDR3 sequence is 15 residues long. The CDR3 DNA is TGTGCCAGCAGCTTAACTAGCGATGAAATGGAGACCCAGTACTTC. The encoded protein is CASSLTSDEMETQYF.